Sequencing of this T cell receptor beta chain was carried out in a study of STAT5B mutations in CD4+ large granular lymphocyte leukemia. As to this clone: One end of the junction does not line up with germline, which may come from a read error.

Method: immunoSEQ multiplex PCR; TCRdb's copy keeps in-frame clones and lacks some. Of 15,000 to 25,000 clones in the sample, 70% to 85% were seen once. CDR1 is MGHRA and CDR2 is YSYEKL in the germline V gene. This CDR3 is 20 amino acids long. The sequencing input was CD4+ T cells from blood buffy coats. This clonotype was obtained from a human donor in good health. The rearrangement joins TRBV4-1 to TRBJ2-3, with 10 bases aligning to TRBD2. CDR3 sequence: CASSQGGRGGLAGARDTQYF. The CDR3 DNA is TGCGCCAGTAGCCAAGGGGGGAGGGGAGGTCTAGCGGGAGCAAGGGATACGCAGTATTTT.